The 15 T cell receptor beta chains given below trace back to one sample, sequenced in a study of blood T cell repertoires in COVID-19. TCRdb keeps only in-frame clones here, not all; method: immunoSEQ multiplex PCR. The table shows 150,000 to 200,000 clones, with approximately 84% occurring only once. The sequenced sample consisted of PBMCs or T cells enriched from blood (not recorded which). These receptors all stem from a man aged 50 to 59 who had recovered from COVID-19.

This clone has only a few counts. V gene TRBV27 combines with J gene TRBJ1-5, with D possibly TRBD1 on 6 matching bases. In germline, CDR1 is MNHEY, CDR2 SMNVEV (reference sequence). The CDR3 extends over 13 amino acids. V was shortened by 4 bases and J by 7 bases, with 11 bases between the two germline ends. CDR3 amino acids: CASSSGVRQPQHF. The CDR3 DNA is TGTGCCAGCAGTTCAGGGGTTCGCCAGCCCCAGCATTTT.

This rearrangement joins TRBV5-1 to TRBJ2-1; 7 bases align to TRBD2. This CDR3 comprises 14 residues. Germline loops: CDR1 SGHRS, CDR2 YFSETQ. V shed 0 bases and J 5 bases; nucleotides not matched to a gene: 2. The CDR3 region is CASSLGLAHNEQFF. The CDR3 nucleotides read TGCGCCAGCAGCTTGGGACTAGCCCACAATGAGCAGTTCTTC.

The chain carries TRBV19 and TRBJ1-6, with D possibly TRBD1 on 5 matching bases. This CDR3 has 17 amino acids. Trimming pared 3 bases from V and 6 bases from J, leaving 18 bases between. Per germline, CDR1 LNHDA and CDR2 SQIVND (reference sequence). CDR3 loop: CASSITGLLNINSPLHF. The CDR3 nucleotides are TGTGCCAGTAGTATTACAGGATTACTAAATATTAATTCACCCCTCCACTTT.

As concerns this clone: This specimen includes other DNA sequences encoding the same CDR3. The CDR3, as DNA: TGTGCCAGTCGAACCGGGACAGCTAGCAATCAGCCCCAGCATTTT. This codes for CASRTGTASNQPQHF. The chain has TRBV27 and TRBJ1-5; 7 bases agree with TRBD1. Germline loops: CDR1 MNHEY, CDR2 SMNVEV (reference sequence). V shed 9 bases and J 0 bases; nucleotides not matched to a gene: 8. The CDR3 runs to 15 residues.

The chain recombines TRBV13 with TRBJ1-2, with D tentatively TRBD1 (5 bases). The CDR3 extends over 15 amino acids. Germline CDR1 PRHDT, CDR2 FYEKMQ (reference sequence). The germline V and J ends were trimmed by 10 bases and 5 bases, with 23 bases remaining between them. Here the CDR3 reads CATYPTRPGGYGYTF. In DNA form, the CDR3 reads TGTGCCACCTACCCTACCCGCCCGGGGGGATATGGCTACACCTTC.

The J gene is TRBJ1-2, the V gene TRBV9; D perhaps matches TRBD1 (6 bases). Trimming stripped 3 bases from V and 5 bases from J, with 23 bases between. CDR3 length: 17 amino acids. The germline V gene has CDR1 SGDLS and CDR2 YYNGEE. CDR3 nucleotides: TGTGCCAGCAGCGCTACCCCCCCGGGGGGCGGGGGATATGGCTACACCTTC. Its translation: CASSATPPGGGGYGYTF.

This clone was recorded once. DNA for the CDR3: TGCAGCGTTGAATCTACCGCGGGTGAGCAGTACTTC. It yields the protein CSVESTAGEQYF. J is TRBJ2-7 and V is TRBV29-1, with TRBD2 as a possible D gene (5 bases). Germline V gene sequence: CDR1 SQVTM, CDR2 ANQGSEA. This CDR3 is built from 12 residues. Trimming took off 2 bases at V and 7 bases at J, with 12 bases between the two ends.

The CDR3: CASSAQGQGANNSPLHF. The CDR3 coding sequence is TGTGCCAGCAGTGCCCAAGGACAGGGGGCGAATAATTCACCCCTCCACTTT. This rearrangement joins TRBV2 to TRBJ1-6; 11 positions match TRBD1. J lost 5 bases, V lost 4 bases, and 7 bases had no gene match. This CDR3 region has 17 residues. Germline CDR1 and CDR2: SNHLY and FYNNEI. The full variable domain, completed using reference TRBV2 and TRBJ1-6, is EPEVTQTPSHQVTQMGQEVILRCVPISNHLYFYWYRQILGQKVEFLVSFYNNEISEKSEIFDDQFSVERPDGSNFTLKIRSTKLEDSAMYFCASSAQGQGANNSPLHFGNGTRLTVT.

The rearrangement joins TRBV10-1 to TRBJ1-5; 7 bases map to TRBD1. Germline assignment: CDR1 WNHNN and CDR2 SYGVQD (reference sequence). The ends lost 6 bases at V and 0 bases at J; junction bases unmatched: 26. The CDR3 runs to 22 residues. The CDR3, as DNA: TGCGCCAGCAGGAGCCCTCCAGCCCGAAGGAAACTGACAGGGTATAGCAATCAGCCCCAGCATTTT. The encoded protein is CASRSPPARRKLTGYSNQPQHF.

This rearrangement joins TRBV4-2 to TRBJ1-5; D gene unclear. This CDR3 is 13 amino acids long. Germline V gene data show CDR1 as LGHNA and CDR2 as YNFKEQ. Between the trimmed V and J ends, which lost 1 base and 8 bases, there was a span of 9 bases. CDR3 region: CASSQGSVEPQHF. As DNA, the CDR3 is TGTGCCAGCAGCCAAGGGAGCGTAGAGCCCCAGCATTTT.

This chain uses TRBV6-4 with TRBJ2-2; no definite D call. V was trimmed by 6 bases and J by 2 bases, leaving 10 bases between them. The CDR3 extends over 14 amino acids. Germline V gives CDR1 MRHNA, CDR2 SNTAGT. CDR3 sequence reads: CASSPQHNTGELFF. CDR3 nucleotide sequence: TGTGCCAGCAGCCCACAGCATAACACCGGGGAGCTGTTTTTT.

The DNA of the CDR3 is TGTGCCAGCAGCCGCCGGGACAGGGGCCCTTACGAGCAGTACTTC. Amino acids: CASSRRDRGPYEQYF. This rearrangement joins TRBV7-2 to TRBJ2-7; 10 positions agree with TRBD1. V was pared by 5 bases and J by 4 bases, with 8 bases of the junction left unmatched. The CDR3 sequence is 15 residues long. The V gene's germline CDR1 is SGHTA and CDR2 FQGNSA. Drawing the rest from reference TRBV7-2 and TRBJ2-7, the complete variable domain is GAGVSQSPSNKVTEKGKDVELRCDPISGHTALYWYRQSLGQGLEFLIYFQGNSAPDKSGLPSDRFSAERTGGSVSTLTIQRTQQEDSAVYLCASSRRDRGPYEQYFGPGTRLTVT.

This clone was observed a handful of times. The CDR3 coding sequence is TGTGCCAGCAGCCGCCGGGGAAATTCACCCCTCCACTTT. Amino acids: CASSRRGNSPLHF. The genes are TRBV3-1 (or the pseudogene TRBV3-2) and TRBJ1-6; no reliable D call. The germline V gene has CDR1 LGHDT and CDR2 YNNKEL (reference sequence). The CDR3 spans 13 residues. The V end lost 4 bases, the J end lost 7 bases, and 8 bases lay between the germline ends.

The CDR3, as DNA: TGTGCCAGCAGCTCACCCCCAGGAGAGACCCAGTACTTC. This encodes CASSSPPGETQYF. The chain couples TRBV11-3 to TRBJ2-5; no clear D. The length of the CDR3 is 13 residues. V was cut by 4 bases and J by 4 bases, with 10 bases left in between. Looked up from germline, CDR1 is SGHNT and CDR2 is YENEEA.

The rearrangement links TRBV3-1 (or the pseudogene TRBV3-2) to TRBJ2-7; D is undetermined. This CDR3 is 15 amino acids long. Germline V gives CDR1 LGHDT, CDR2 YNNKEL (reference sequence). V was pared by 1 base and J by 4 bases, with 14 bases between. The CDR3 DNA is TGTGCCAGCAGCCAAGGGCCGGATGGGCAGTACGAGCAGTACTTC. Translated, it gives CASSQGPDGQYEQYF.